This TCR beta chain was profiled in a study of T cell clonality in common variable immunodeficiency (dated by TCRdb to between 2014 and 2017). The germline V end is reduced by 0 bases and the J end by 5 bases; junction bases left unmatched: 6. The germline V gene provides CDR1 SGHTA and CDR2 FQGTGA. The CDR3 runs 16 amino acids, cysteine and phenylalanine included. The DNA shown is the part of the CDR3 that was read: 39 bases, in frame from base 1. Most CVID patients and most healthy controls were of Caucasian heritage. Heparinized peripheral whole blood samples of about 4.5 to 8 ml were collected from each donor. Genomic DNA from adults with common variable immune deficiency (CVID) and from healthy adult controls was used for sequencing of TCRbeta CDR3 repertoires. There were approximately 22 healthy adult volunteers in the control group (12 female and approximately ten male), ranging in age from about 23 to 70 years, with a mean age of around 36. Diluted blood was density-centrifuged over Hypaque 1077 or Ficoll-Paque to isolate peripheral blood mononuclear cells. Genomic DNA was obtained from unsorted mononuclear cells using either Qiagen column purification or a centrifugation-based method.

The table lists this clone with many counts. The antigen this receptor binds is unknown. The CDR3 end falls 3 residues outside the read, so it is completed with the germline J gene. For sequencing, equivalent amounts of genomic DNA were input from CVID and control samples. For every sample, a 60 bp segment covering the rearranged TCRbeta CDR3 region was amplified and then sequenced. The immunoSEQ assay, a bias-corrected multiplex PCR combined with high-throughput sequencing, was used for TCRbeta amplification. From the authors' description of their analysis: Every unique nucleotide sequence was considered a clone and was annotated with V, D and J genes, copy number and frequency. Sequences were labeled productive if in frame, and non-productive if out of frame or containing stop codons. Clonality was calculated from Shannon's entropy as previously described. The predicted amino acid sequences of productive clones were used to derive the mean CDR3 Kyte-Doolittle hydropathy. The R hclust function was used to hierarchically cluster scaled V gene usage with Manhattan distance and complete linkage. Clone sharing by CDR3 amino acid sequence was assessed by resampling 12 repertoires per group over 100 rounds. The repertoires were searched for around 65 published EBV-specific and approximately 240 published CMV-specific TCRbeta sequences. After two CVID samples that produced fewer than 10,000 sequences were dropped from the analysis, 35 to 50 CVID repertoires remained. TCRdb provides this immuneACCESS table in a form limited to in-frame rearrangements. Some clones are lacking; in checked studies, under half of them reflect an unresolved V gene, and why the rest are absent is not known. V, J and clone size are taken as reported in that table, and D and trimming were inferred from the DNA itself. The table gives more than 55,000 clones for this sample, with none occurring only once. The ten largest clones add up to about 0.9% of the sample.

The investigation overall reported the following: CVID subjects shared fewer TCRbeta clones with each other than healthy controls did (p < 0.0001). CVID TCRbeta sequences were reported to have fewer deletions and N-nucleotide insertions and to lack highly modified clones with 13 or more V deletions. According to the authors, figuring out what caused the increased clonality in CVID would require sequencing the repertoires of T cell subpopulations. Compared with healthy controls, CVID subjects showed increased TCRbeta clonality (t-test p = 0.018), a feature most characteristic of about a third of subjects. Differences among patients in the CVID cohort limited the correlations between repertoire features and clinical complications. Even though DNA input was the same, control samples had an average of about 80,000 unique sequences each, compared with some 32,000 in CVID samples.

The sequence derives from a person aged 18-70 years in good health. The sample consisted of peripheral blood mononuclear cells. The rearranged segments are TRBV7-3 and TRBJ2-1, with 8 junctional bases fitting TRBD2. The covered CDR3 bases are TGTGCCAGCAGCTTAACGTCAGGGACTAGTAACAATGAG. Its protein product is CASSLTSGTSNNE. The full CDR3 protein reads CASSLTSGTSNNEQFF.